This T cell receptor (beta chain) came from a study of monozygotic twins with inflammatory bowel disease. TCRdb reprocessed the 5' RACE reads and stores each CDR3 protein as one record, lacking DNA. This listing includes 400,000 or so distinct CDR3 sequences. Sequencing used blood. This TCR was recovered from a human donor with ulcerative colitis or Crohn's disease, or a healthy co-twin of an affected twin (not recorded which).

CDR3 sequence reads: CASSHSTRSYEQYF. The chain joins TRBV6-6 to TRBJ2-7. Germline V gene sequence: CDR1 MNHNY, CDR2 SVGAGI (reference sequence). This CDR3 is built from 14 residues.